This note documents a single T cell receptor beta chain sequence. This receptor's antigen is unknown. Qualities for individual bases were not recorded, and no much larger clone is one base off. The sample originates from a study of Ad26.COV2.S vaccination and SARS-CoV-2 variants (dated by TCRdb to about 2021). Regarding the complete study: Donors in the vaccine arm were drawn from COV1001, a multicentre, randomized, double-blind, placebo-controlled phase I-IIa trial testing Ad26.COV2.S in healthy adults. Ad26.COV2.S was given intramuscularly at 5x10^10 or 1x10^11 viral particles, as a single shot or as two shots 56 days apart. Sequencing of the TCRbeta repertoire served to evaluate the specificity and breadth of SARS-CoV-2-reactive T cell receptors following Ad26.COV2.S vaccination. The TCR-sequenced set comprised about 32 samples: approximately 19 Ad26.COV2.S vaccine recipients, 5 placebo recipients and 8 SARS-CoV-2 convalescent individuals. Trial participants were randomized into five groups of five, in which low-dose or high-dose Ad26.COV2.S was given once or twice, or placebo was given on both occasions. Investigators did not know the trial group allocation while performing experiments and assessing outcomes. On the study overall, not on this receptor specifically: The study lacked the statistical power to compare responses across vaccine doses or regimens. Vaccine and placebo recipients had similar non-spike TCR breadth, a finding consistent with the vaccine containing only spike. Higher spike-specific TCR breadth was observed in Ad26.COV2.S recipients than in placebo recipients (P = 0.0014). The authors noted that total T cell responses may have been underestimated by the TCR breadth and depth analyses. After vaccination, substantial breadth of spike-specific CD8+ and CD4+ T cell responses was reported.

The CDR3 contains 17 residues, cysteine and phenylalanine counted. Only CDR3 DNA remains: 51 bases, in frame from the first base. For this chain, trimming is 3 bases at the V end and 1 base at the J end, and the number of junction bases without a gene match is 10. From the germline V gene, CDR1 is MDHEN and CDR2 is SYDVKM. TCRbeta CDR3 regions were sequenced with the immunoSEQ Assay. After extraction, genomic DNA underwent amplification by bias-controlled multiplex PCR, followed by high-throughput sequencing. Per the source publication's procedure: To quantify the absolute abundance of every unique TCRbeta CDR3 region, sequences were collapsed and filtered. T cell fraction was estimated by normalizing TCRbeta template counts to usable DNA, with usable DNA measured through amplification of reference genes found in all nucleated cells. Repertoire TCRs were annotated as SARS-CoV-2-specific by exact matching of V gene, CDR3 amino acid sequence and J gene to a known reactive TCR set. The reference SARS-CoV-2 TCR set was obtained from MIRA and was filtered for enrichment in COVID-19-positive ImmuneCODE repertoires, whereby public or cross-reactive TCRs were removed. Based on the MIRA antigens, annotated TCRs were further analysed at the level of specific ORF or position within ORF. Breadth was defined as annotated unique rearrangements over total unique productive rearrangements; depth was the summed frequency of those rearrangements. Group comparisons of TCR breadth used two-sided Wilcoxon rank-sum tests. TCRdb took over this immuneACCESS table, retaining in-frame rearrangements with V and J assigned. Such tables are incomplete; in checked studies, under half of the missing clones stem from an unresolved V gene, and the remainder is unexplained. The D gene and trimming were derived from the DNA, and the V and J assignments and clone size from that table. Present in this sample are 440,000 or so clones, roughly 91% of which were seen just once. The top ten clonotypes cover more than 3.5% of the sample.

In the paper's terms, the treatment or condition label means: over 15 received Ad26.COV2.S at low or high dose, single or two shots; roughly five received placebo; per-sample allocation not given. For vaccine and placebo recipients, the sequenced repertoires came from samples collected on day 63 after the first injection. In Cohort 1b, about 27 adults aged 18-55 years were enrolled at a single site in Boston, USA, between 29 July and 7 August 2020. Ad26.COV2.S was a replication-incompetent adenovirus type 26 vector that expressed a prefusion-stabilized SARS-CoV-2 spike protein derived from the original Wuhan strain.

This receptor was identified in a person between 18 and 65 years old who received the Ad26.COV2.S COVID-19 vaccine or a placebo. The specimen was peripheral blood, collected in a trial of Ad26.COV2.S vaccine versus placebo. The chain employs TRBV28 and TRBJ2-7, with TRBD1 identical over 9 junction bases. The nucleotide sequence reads TGTGCCAGCAGTTTTAGTAGGTGGGACAGGGAATCCTACGAGCAGTACTTC. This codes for CASSFSRWDRESYEQYF.